The 11 T cell receptor beta chains in this list originate from one sample, sequenced in a study of T cell clonotyping in hematopoietic cell transplantation. The method was immunoSEQ multiplex PCR; TCRdb's version includes in-frame clones alone and lacks a portion of them. The repertoire holds under 30,000 clones, with roughly 90% as singletons. The sample here was PBMCs, taken 100 days after allogeneic stem cell transplant. The receptor set was obtained from a female patient aged 45-60 years who had an allogeneic stem cell transplant from a related donor, so the T cells may come from the graft donor. Some clones in this sample may be carry-over from other donors' samples.

The V gene is TRBV15, the J gene TRBJ1-6, with 10 nucleotides matching TRBD1. Germline V CDR1 and CDR2: LNHNV, YYDKDF (reference sequence). The V segment lost 5 bases and the J segment 5 bases; nucleotides outside the gene matches: 9. The CDR3 extends over 17 amino acids. CDR3 DNA sequence: TGTGCCACCAGCGGGGGACAGGGGAACAGGAATAATTCACCCCTCCACTTT. Translation gives CATSGGQGNRNNSPLHF.

The genes are TRBV11-2 and TRBJ2-7; a weak D match, TRBD1 (6 bases). Germline lookup yields CDR1 SGHAT and CDR2 FQNNGV. The V and J ends lost 2 bases and 4 bases respectively, with 15 bases between them. The CDR3 is 15 residues long. CDR3 amino acids: CASSLYRVGSYEQYF. The CDR3 region has the DNA TGTGCCAGCAGCTTATACAGGGTAGGGTCTTACGAGCAGTACTTC.

The chain employs TRBV9 and TRBJ2-1, with D hard to call. The CDR3 extends over 14 amino acids. V gave up 0 bases and J gave up 4 bases, with 8 bases separating them. Germline CDR1 SGDLS, CDR2 YYNGEE. In nucleotides, the CDR3 is TGTGCCAGCAGCGTAGGGCCGACTTACAATGAGCAGTTCTTC. Its translation is CASSVGPTYNEQFF.

This chain joins TRBV10-3 and TRBJ2-7, with D perhaps given as TRBD1 or TRBD2 (5 bases each). The germline CDR1 and CDR2 sequences are ENHRY and SYGVKD. The V end was cut by 3 bases, the J end by 2 bases, with 20 bases between. The CDR3 sequence is 17 residues long. CDR3 region: CAISDLRGAGATYEQYF. The CDR3 bases are TGTGCCATCAGTGACCTAAGAGGGGCCGGGGCAACCTACGAGCAGTACTTC.

The chain joins TRBV5-1 to TRBJ2-1, with 10 bases that match TRBD2. V lost 5 bases, J lost 6 bases, and 5 bases stayed unmatched. The CDR3 sequence is 14 residues long. Germline V gives CDR1 SGHRS, CDR2 YFSETQ. Written as DNA, the CDR3 is TGCGCCAGCAGAAACGAGCGGGGGGGCAATGAGCAGTTCTTC. This encodes CASRNERGGNEQFF.

The chain combines TRBV19 with TRBJ1-2; tentatively, D is TRBD1 (5 bases). Germline V gene lookup returns CDR1 LNHDA and CDR2 SQIVND (reference sequence). The CDR3 sequence is 15 residues long. Trimming shortened V by 4 bases and J by 13 bases, and 25 bases separated the two germline ends. CDR3 sequence (DNA): TGTGCCAGTAGTACTTTAGCGGGACGGGGGACCAGTGGCACCTTC. Encoded protein: CASSTLAGRGTSGTF.

This chain connects TRBV7-9 to TRBJ1-3; 8 positions match TRBD1. V gave up 8 bases and J gave up 0 bases; unmatched junction bases: 6. Germline CDR1 SEHNR, CDR2 FQNEAQ (reference sequence). The CDR3 sequence is 15 residues long. CDR3 in amino acids: CASGPDRGSGNTIYF. In nucleotides, the CDR3 is TGTGCCAGCGGGCCCGACAGGGGCTCTGGAAACACCATATATTTT.

This clone was detected only once. J is TRBJ2-5 and V is TRBV18; 10 bases line up with TRBD1. V gave up 3 bases and J gave up 5 bases; unmatched junction bases: 6. The CDR3 runs to 15 residues. The V gene's germline CDR1 is KGHSH and CDR2 LQKENI. The CDR3: CASSPETGGWETQYF. DNA of the CDR3: TGTGCCAGCTCACCGGAGACAGGGGGCTGGGAGACCCAGTACTTC.

The chain carries TRBV30 and TRBJ2-3; TRBD2 agrees at 7 bases. V was pared by 7 bases and J by 6 bases, with 7 bases of the junction left unmatched. CDR3 length: 12 amino acids. CDR1 GTSNPN and CDR2 SVGIG come from the germline V gene (reference sequence). DNA of the CDR3: TGTGCCTTTACACCCGGGGGGGATACGCAGTATTTT. This codes for CAFTPGGDTQYF.

The chain combines TRBV6-1 with TRBJ1-6, with TRBD1 as a possible D gene (6 bases). Looked up from germline, CDR1 is MNHNS and CDR2 is SASEGT. With 4 bases removed from V and 7 bases from J, the gap between germline ends came to 23 bases. CDR3 length: 18 amino acids. CDR3 sequence: CASSGKGGGRAQNSPLHF. CDR3 nucleotides: TGTGCCAGCAGTGGGAAGGGGGGGGGTAGAGCCCAGAATTCACCCCTCCACTTT.

J is TRBJ2-7 and V is TRBV7-6; 12 bases are a match to TRBD2. The J segment lost 3 bases and the V segment lost 4 bases, leaving 4 bases of the junction unmatched. The CDR3 sequence is 15 residues long. Germline-derived CDR1 and CDR2 are SGHVS and FNYEAQ. In DNA, the CDR3 is TGTGCCAGCAGCTCCTTGACTAGCGGGGGCTACGAGCAGTACTTC. As protein: CASSSLTSGGYEQYF.